This TCR beta chain appears in the sequencing data of a study of T-cell reconstitution after alpha-beta-depleted transplantation in children (TCRdb year 2016). Regarding the complete study: The study quantitatively tracked T-cell immune reconstitution after TCRalphabeta/CD19-depleted allogeneic hematopoietic cell transplantation in children using TCR repertoire profiling.

This clonotype was recorded at least ten times. This receptor's antigen is unknown. Base qualities were left out, and no much larger clone turns up one base away. Preparation of the library involved PCR. The listed sequencing device is Illumina HiSeq 2500. TCR library preparation used molecular barcoding, with unique molecular identifiers applied to normalize quantification of the TCRbeta repertoire. TCRdb reprocessing: public reads trimmed at Q25 with fastp, clones called with MiXCR, in-frame beta chains kept. Each entry merges the rows of one CDR3 protein and shows their most common DNA and genes. The sample table contains fewer than 1 million distinct CDR3 sequences; only one count was recorded for around 15% of them. The ten top clones hold approximately 5% of the sample. The germline V gene gives CDR1 as SGHRS and CDR2 as YFSETQ. The junction shows trimming of 0 bases on V and 5 bases on J, plus 8 bases between the germline ends. Its CDR3 holds 13 amino acids, cysteine through phenylalanine. Only the CDR3 region is kept as DNA, spanning 39 bases read in frame from base 1.

Study-wide findings and limitations: In some patients, high TCRbeta diversity at day 60 was attributed to recipient T cells and intrathymic progenitors that had survived conditioning. The frequencies of hyperexpanded clones fell over the following months, and after one year, T-cell counts and TCRbeta diversity were mostly attributed to newly produced T cells. The apparently early alphabetaT-cell count recovery about two months after transplant was reportedly dependent on only several hundred rapidly expanded clones derived from non-depleted graft cells.

The sample's treatment or condition label is to be understood as: allogeneic hematopoietic cell transplantation with graft depleted of TCRalphabeta T cells and CD19 B cells. The children who served as transplant recipients had been given grafts of TCRalphabeta/CD19-depleted allogeneic hematopoietic cells. This clonotype was obtained from a male patient younger than 18 who had a stem cell transplant for acute lymphoblastic leukemia, so the T cells may come from the graft donor. The chain joins TRBV5-1 to TRBJ1-2; confidence is insufficient to name the D gene. The specimen was PBMCs, mostly from graft donor cells, collected 360 days after TCRalphabeta/CD19-depleted stem cell transplant. The CDR3 protein: CASSLDVFYGYTF. The DNA sequence is TGCGCCAGCAGCTTGGACGTTTTTTATGGCTACACCTTC.